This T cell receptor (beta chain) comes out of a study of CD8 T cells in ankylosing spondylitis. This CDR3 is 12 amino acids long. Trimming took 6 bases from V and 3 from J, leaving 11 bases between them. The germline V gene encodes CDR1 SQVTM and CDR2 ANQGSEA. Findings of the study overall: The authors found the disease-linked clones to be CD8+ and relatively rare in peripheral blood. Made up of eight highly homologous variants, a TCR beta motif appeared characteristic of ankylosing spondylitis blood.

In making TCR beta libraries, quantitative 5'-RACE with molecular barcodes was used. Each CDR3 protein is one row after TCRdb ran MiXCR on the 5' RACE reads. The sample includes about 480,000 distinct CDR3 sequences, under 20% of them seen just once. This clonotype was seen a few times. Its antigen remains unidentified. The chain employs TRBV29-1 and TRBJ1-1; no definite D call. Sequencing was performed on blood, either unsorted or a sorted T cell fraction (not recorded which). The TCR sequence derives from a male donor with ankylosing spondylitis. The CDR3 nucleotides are TGCAGCGTCATGGACGGGTACACTGAAGCTTTCTTT. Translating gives CSVMDGYTEAFF.